These 20 T cell receptor beta chains originate from one sample sequenced in a study of prognosis after radiotherapy for stage I lung cancer (dated by TCRdb to the early 2020s). The reads were generated on an Illumina HiSeq 3000. Two rounds of multiplex PCR on genomic DNA were used to amplify the TCR beta CDR3 region. The first PCR round used primers specific to each TRBV and TRBJ gene, with sequences filed in Chinese patent CN105087789A. In TCRdb, the public reads were trimmed at Q25 with fastp and aligned with MiXCR, with productive beta chains retained. Rows merge per CDR3 protein into single entries with the most common DNA and genes. The sample table records some 56,000 distinct CDR3 sequences; more than 20% of these occur just once. Jointly, the top ten make up 7.5% of the sample. Sequenced here: PBMCs, sampled before or after stereotactic body radiation therapy (not recorded which). Receptors originate from a donor aged 50 or older with non-small cell lung cancer.

Worth noting for this clonotype: A read error may account for a junction end that differs from germline. The chain uses TRBV18 and TRBJ1-4; D ambiguous. Germline V gene sequence: CDR1 KGHSH, CDR2 LQKENI. The CDR3 consists of 14 residues. CDR3 residues: CASSPKNTVEKPFF. CDR3 nucleotides: TGTGCCAGCTCACCCAAAAACACGGTTGAAAAACCGTTTTTT.

In the case of this clonotype: This likely came from a read error, as a far larger clone is one base away. The rearrangement uses TRBV6-9 and TRBJ2-5; 11 bases are a match to TRBD2. The CDR3 length is 17 residues. Per germline, CDR1 MNHGY and CDR2 SVAAGI. CDR3 bases: TGTGCCAGCAGTTACTCCCTGACTAGCGGGGAAAAAGAGAACCAGTACTTC. This gives the protein CASSYSLTSGEKENQYF.

The sample holds many counts of this clonotype. V gene TRBV6-1 combines with J gene TRBJ2-7, with 11 bases identical to TRBD1. The CDR3 length is 15 residues. The trim removed 6 bases at V and 5 bases at J, leaving 9 bases unmatched. Germline loops: CDR1 MNHNS, CDR2 SASEGT. As DNA, the CDR3 is TGTGCCAGCAGGTTCCGGGACAGGGGGTTCCACGAGCAGTACTTC. Residues: CASRFRDRGFHEQYF.

Notes on this clonotype: This sequence may be a read error, since a much larger clone differs from it by one base. The rearrangement joins TRBV29-1 to TRBJ1-1, with a tentative D call TRBD1 (5 bases). This CDR3 has 13 amino acids. The germline V gene encodes CDR1 SQVTM and CDR2 ANQGSEA. The CDR3 spells CGVLPGGDTEAFF. In DNA form, the CDR3 reads TGCGGCGTACTCCCGGGGGGGGACACTGAAGCTTTCTTT.

This clonotype was recorded at least ten times. V and J are TRBV7-2 and TRBJ1-2, with unresolved D. The CDR3 has 15 amino acids. Per the germline V gene, CDR1 is SGHTA and CDR2 is FQGNSA. V was trimmed by 4 bases and J by 3 bases, leaving 15 bases between them. The CDR3 sequence is CASSSLGGRDYGYTF. CDR3 nucleotides: TGTGCCAGCAGCTCCCTCGGAGGGAGGGACTATGGCTACACCTTC. The full variable domain, in which reference TRBV7-2 and TRBJ1-2 provide the parts outside the CDR3, is GAGVSQSPSNKVTEKGKDVELRCDPISGHTALYWYRQSLGQGLEFLIYFQGNSAPDKSGLPSDRFSAERTGGSVSTLTIQRTQQEDSAVYLCASSSLGGRDYGYTFGSGTRLTVV.

Many counts were recorded for this clonotype. The rearrangement uses TRBV19 and TRBJ2-3; perhaps TRBD1 as D (6 bases). Germline V gives CDR1 LNHDA, CDR2 SQIVND (reference sequence). Trimming took off 3 bases at V and 4 bases at J, with 17 bases between the two ends. The CDR3 is made up of 16 amino acids. In DNA form, the CDR3 reads TGTGCCAGTAGTATCACCGGGACACCCCTGGCAGATACGCAGTATTTT. Amino acid sequence: CASSITGTPLADTQYF.

This clonotype was seen once. Only one base separates this from a far larger clonotype, so it likely reflects a read error. The chain links TRBV6-4 to TRBJ1-1, with D unclear. V gave up 5 bases and J gave up 7 bases, with 20 bases separating them. CDR1 is MRHNA, CDR2 SNTAGT, per germline. The CDR3 spans 15 residues. CDR3 loop: CASSYWSRGSSEAFF. CDR3 in DNA: TGTGCCAGCAGTTACTGGAGTCGTGGGAGTAGTGAAGCTTTCTTT.

The sample holds many counts of this clonotype. The rearrangement uses TRBV20-1 and TRBJ1-5, with no clear D. The germline CDR1 and CDR2 sequences are DFQATT and SNEGSKA (reference sequence). The V end was cut by 3 bases, the J end by 7 bases, with 10 bases between. The CDR3 extends over 12 amino acids. The CDR3 reads CSASRPGQPQHF. The CDR3, as DNA: TGCAGTGCTAGTCGGCCCGGGCAGCCCCAGCATTTT.

V usage is TRBV20-1 and J usage is TRBJ2-7; D not certain. CDR3 length: 14 residues. Trimming took 5 bases from V and 5 from J, leaving 19 bases between them. Germline V CDR1 and CDR2: DFQATT, SNEGSKA (reference sequence). DNA for the CDR3: TGCAGTGCTCGCCGGTTCATGTCGGTCAACGAGCAGTACTTC. It is translated as CSARRFMSVNEQYF.

This clonotype was detected ten times or more. The chain employs TRBV19 and TRBJ1-1; no firm D call. The CDR3 is made up of 13 amino acids. Germline V gives CDR1 LNHDA, CDR2 SQIVND (reference sequence). Trimming shortened V by 3 bases and J by 2 bases, and 7 bases separated the two germline ends. CDR3 sequence: CASSMWVNTEAFF. DNA of the CDR3: TGTGCCAGTAGTATGTGGGTTAACACTGAAGCTTTCTTT.

This clonotype was seen many times. The V gene is TRBV7-3, the J gene TRBJ2-7, with D maybe TRBD1 (6 bases). V was pared by 1 base and J by 4 bases, with 14 bases between. CDR3 length equals 15 residues. Germline V gene lookup returns CDR1 SGHTA and CDR2 FQGTGA. The CDR3 spells CASSLMTGQSYEQYF. CDR3 nucleotide sequence: TGTGCCAGCAGCTTAATGACAGGTCAATCGTACGAGCAGTACTTC.

DNA of the CDR3: TGCGCCAGCAGCCAAGACTGGGACAGGGTCACTGAAGCTTTCTTT. Amino acids: CASSQDWDRVTEAFF. V usage is TRBV4-3 and J usage is TRBJ1-1; 9 nucleotides line up with TRBD1. The junction had 3 bases not matched to a gene; V was cut back by 0 bases and J by 4 bases. This CDR3 region has 15 residues. Germline assignment: CDR1 LGHNA and CDR2 YSLEER.

The chain's CDR3 is CASSLGPSACRGEKLFF. The CDR3 nucleotides read TGCGCCAGCAGCTTGGGCCCCTCAGCGTGTAGGGGTGAAAAACTGTTTTTT. The chain uses TRBV5-1 and TRBJ1-4; a possible D gene is TRBD1 (5 bases). This CDR3 region has 17 residues. V was cut by 0 bases and J by 7 bases, with 19 bases left in between. CDR1 and CDR2 (germline): SGHRS, YFSETQ.

J is TRBJ1-1 and V is TRBV6-1; TRBD1 agrees at 10 bases. The V gene's germline CDR1 is MNHNS and CDR2 SASEGT. Unmatched junction bases numbered 5, after V lost 10 bases and J lost 0 bases. This CDR3 has 14 amino acids. CDR3 sequence reads: CAITGTGVNTEAFF. In DNA, the CDR3 is TGTGCCATCACCGGGACAGGGGTGAACACTGAAGCTTTCTTT.

Comment on this clonotype: A much larger clone sits a single nucleotide away, making a read error possible. V and J are TRBV4-3 and TRBJ2-2, with TRBD1 matching 9 bases. From germline, CDR1 is LGHNA and CDR2 YSLEER. The CDR3 runs to 18 residues. J gave up 7 bases and V 3 bases, and 15 bases lay outside the gene matches. CDR3 nucleotides: TGCGCCAGCAGCCACAAATGGACAGGGGATGGTATGGGCGGGGAGCTGTTTTTT. Translated: CASSHKWTGDGMGGELFF.

There are many counts of this clonotype. CDR3 coding DNA: TGTGCCAGCAGCCCCCGGGGCCTCTATAATTCACCCCTCCACTTT. Translated, it gives CASSPRGLYNSPLHF. The genes are TRBV11-2 and TRBJ1-6; perhaps TRBD1 as D (5 bases). Germline assignment: CDR1 SGHAT and CDR2 FQNNGV. There are 15 residues in the CDR3. Trimming took 5 bases from V and 3 from J, leaving 11 bases between them.

This clonotype was observed a handful of times. The junction departs from the called germline gene at one end, perhaps through a read error. This rearrangement joins TRBV6-1 to TRBJ2-5, with 7 bases that match TRBD1. This CDR3 spans 15 amino acids. The germline V gene encodes CDR1 MNHNS and CDR2 SASEGT. The CDR3 coding sequence is TGTGCCAGCAGTGCATTGGGACAGACCCAAGAGACCCGGTACTTC. Translating it yields CASSALGQTQETRYF.

In its sample, this clonotype was seen many times. The chain links TRBV9 to TRBJ2-7; 7 bases align to TRBD2. The length of the CDR3 is 12 residues. The V gene end was trimmed by 7 bases and the J gene end by 5 bases; junction bases not matched to a gene: 6. The germline gives CDR1 SGDLS, CDR2 YYNGEE. CDR3 bases: TGTGCCAGCGCGGGAGCGCCTGACGAGCAGTACTTC. It is translated as CASAGAPDEQYF.

This clonotype came up many times. The CDR3 sequence is CASSADRENTEAFF. The CDR3, as DNA: TGTGCCAGTAGTGCCGACAGGGAGAACACTGAAGCTTTCTTT. The V and J genes are TRBV19 and TRBJ1-1, with 7 bases identical to TRBD1. V lost 5 bases to trimming and J lost 1 base; unmatched junction nucleotides: 4. The CDR3 sequence is 14 residues long. Germline loops: CDR1 LNHDA, CDR2 SQIVND (reference sequence).

There are many counts of this clonotype. The chain is built from TRBV9 and TRBJ2-3; 7 bases are a match to TRBD2. The CDR3 spans 14 residues. The V and J ends lost 0 bases and 5 bases, in that order; junction bases with no gene match: 3. The V gene's germline CDR1 is SGDLS and CDR2 YYNGEE. The CDR3 nucleotides are TGTGCCAGCAGCGTAGAAGGGAGGGGAGATACGCAGTATTTT. Its protein product is CASSVEGRGDTQYF.